This T cell receptor (beta chain) was found in a study of T cell responses to AZD1222 COVID-19 vaccine. Overall study findings and caveats: None of the repertoires were sampled until the peak T cell response had passed. Dominant at 160-218 and 743-854, vaccine-associated CD4 TCRs also spanned spike. Only a handful of AZD1222 recipients, six or seven in all, had baseline seropositivity. The donors showed a predominance of white British ancestry and of females, with possible underestimation of clonal diversity.

Profiled with immunoSEQ multiplex PCR; TCRdb holds only in-frame clones, not every one. The table shows roughly 270,000 clones, with 85% to 95% occurring only once. The CDR3 is made up of 17 amino acids. Worth noting for this clone: Its specificity is not known.

V usage is TRBV1 and J usage is TRBJ2-3; TRBD2, the table's D call, was not compared with the DNA. TRBV1 is designated a pseudogene. Here the sequenced sample was peripheral blood, taken 28 days after the second AZD1222 dose. This receptor was identified in an adult who received the AZD1222 COVID-19 vaccine. The CDR3 sequence is CTSSQAPGGGGTDTQYF. The CDR3 coding sequence is TGCACCAGCAGCCAAGCCCCGGGGGGCGGGGGAACAGATACGCAGTATTTT.